This TCR beta chain emerged from a study of neurological immune-mediated disorders. Study-level points and caveats: Across subjects, no CDR3 amino acid sequence appeared in expanded clones of more than one subject, a finding that suggested private repertoires in all groups.

Synthesis of cDNA was accomplished via 5'RACE employing 10-nucleotide random UMIs. One entry per CDR3 protein, called by TCRdb with MiXCR from the 5' RACE reads. This table has about 14,000 distinct CDR3 sequences, roughly 7% appearing once. The germline V gene has CDR1 MDHEN and CDR2 SYDVKM. V gave up 6 bases and J gave up 8 bases; unmatched junction bases: 13. This CDR3 is 15 amino acids long. This clonotype was detected ten times or more. Its antigen is still unknown. Healthy control participants comprised blood bank volunteers in Maryland, USA. About a million sorted CD4+ or CD8+ T cells made each library.

This sequence originates from a woman in her thirties or forties in good health. J is TRBJ2-1 and V is TRBV28, with TRBD1 matching over 7 bases. Sequencing was performed on CD8+ T cells from blood. CDR3 coding DNA: TGTGCCAGCAGGGGAGACAGGGATCCCTCGGATGAGCAGTTCTTC. Its translation is CASRGDRDPSDEQFF.